The clone carrying this T cell receptor beta chain was observed a handful of times. The method was immunoSEQ multiplex PCR; TCRdb's version includes in-frame clones alone and lacks a portion of them. The sample has roughly 1,000,000 clones, 75% to 85% seen once. V lost 0 bases, J lost 8 bases, and 10 bases lay in between. Germline loops: CDR1 MGHRA, CDR2 YSYEKL. The CDR3 has 13 residues. The sample is drawn from a study of shared clonotypes between healthy human individuals. Input material: memory CD4+ T cells from PBMCs. Subset: CD45RA-negative fraction. The sequence derives from a man between 18 and 29 years old in good health. Some clones in this sample may be carry-over from other donors' samples. The chain employs TRBV4-1 and TRBJ1-2; D gene unclear. The CDR3 protein is CASSQDPPGGYTF. The CDR3 DNA sequence: TGCGCCAGCAGCCAAGATCCACCCGGGGGCTACACCTTC.